What follows are 21 T cell receptor beta chains derived from one specimen sequenced in a study of blood T cell repertoires in COVID-19. Data came from immunoSEQ multiplex PCR; TCRdb stores just in-frame clones and leaves some out. The sample records 200,000 to 300,000 clones, 80% to 90% being singletons. The sequenced sample consisted of peripheral blood. These receptors came from a middle-aged man who had recovered from COVID-19.

The chain joins TRBV11-3 to TRBJ1-1; the D gene is possibly TRBD1 (5 bases). This CDR3 is 13 amino acids long. Trimming left V 4 bases short and J 5 bases short, with 11 bases between. The germline V gene encodes CDR1 SGHNT and CDR2 YENEEA. CDR3 region: CASSSRGGTEAFF. The CDR3 DNA reads TGTGCCAGCAGCTCCCGGGGGGGGACTGAAGCTTTCTTT.

This chain connects TRBV7-9 to TRBJ2-7; maybe TRBD2 (5 bases). Per the germline V gene, CDR1 is SEHNR and CDR2 is FQNEAQ (reference sequence). The V end was cut by 5 bases, the J end by 0 bases, with 17 bases between. This CDR3 is built from 16 residues. The CDR3 sequence: CASSAGSGGFSYEQYF. CDR3 in DNA: TGTGCCAGCAGCGCGGGTTCCGGCGGGTTCTCCTACGAGCAGTACTTC.

The V call is TRBV7-2, the J call TRBJ1-2; D unresolved. This CDR3 region has 14 residues. V was pared by 1 base and J by 1 base, with 7 bases between. The germline V gene has CDR1 SGHTA and CDR2 FQGNSA. The DNA of the CDR3 is TGTGCCAGCAGCTTAGGGAACAGTAACTATGGCTACACCTTC. Residues: CASSLGNSNYGYTF. The variable domain in full, completed from reference TRBV7-2 and TRBJ1-2, reads GAGVSQSPSNKVTEKGKDVELRCDPISGHTALYWYRQSLGQGLEFLIYFQGNSAPDKSGLPSDRFSAERTGGSVSTLTIQRTQQEDSAVYLCASSLGNSNYGYTFGSGTRLTVV.

The chain employs TRBV7-9 and TRBJ1-1; TRBD1 matches 7 bases. The V segment lost 3 bases and the J segment 2 bases; nucleotides outside the gene matches: 6. CDR1 and CDR2 from the germline V gene are SEHNR and FQNEAQ (reference sequence). The CDR3 runs 15 residues. CDR3 amino acids: CASSLDGTANTEAFF. CDR3 coding DNA: TGTGCCAGCAGCTTGGACGGGACAGCCAACACTGAAGCTTTCTTT.

The genes are TRBV7-6 and TRBJ2-3; 9 bases are a match to TRBD2. The germline CDR1 and CDR2 sequences are SGHVS and FNYEAQ. This CDR3 is built from 16 residues. With V trimmed by 0 bases and J by 3 bases, 4 bases remained unmatched. CDR3 region: CASSLAETSGTDTQYF. The CDR3 DNA follows: TGTGCCAGCAGCTTAGCGGAGACTAGCGGAACAGATACGCAGTATTTT.

The chain is built from TRBV13 and TRBJ1-2; 9 bases line up with TRBD1. Germline-derived CDR1 and CDR2 are PRHDT and FYEKMQ (reference sequence). V was clipped by 3 bases and J by 5 bases; unmatched bases: 4. CDR3 size: 14 residues. In DNA form, the CDR3 reads TGTGCCAGCAGCTTCGACAGGGGGTGGTATGGCTACACCTTC. The encoded protein is CASSFDRGWYGYTF.

V and J are TRBV29-1 and TRBJ1-1; D is uncertain. The germline V and J ends were trimmed by 5 bases and 0 bases, with 19 bases remaining between them. Germline assignment: CDR1 SQVTM and CDR2 ANQGSEA. The CDR3 is 16 amino acids. The CDR3 spells CSVIPRPGVLNTEAFF. CDR3 DNA sequence: TGCAGCGTTATCCCCCGGCCGGGAGTCTTGAACACTGAAGCTTTCTTT.

This chain links TRBV7-2 with TRBJ2-7; D perhaps matches TRBD1 (5 bases). CDR1 and CDR2 from the germline V gene are SGHTA and FQGNSA. This CDR3 is 13 amino acids long. Trimming cost V 2 bases and J 6 bases, with 11 bases left between them. The CDR3 reads CASSLQGLGEQYF. For the CDR3, the DNA is TGTGCCAGCAGCTTACAGGGTTTAGGCGAGCAGTACTTC.

The V and J genes are TRBV2 and TRBJ2-5; D is uncertain. The germline V and J ends were trimmed by 6 bases and 5 bases, with 13 bases remaining between them. CDR3 size: 13 residues. Germline CDR1 is SNHLY and CDR2 is FYNNEI. The CDR3 sequence: CASRKTSGETQYF. CDR3 nucleotides: TGTGCCAGCAGGAAAACTTCGGGTGAGACCCAGTACTTC.

The DNA of the CDR3 is TGTGCCAGCAGACTCTCTCGGGGACAGGGGTATGGCTACACCTTC. Translation gives CASRLSRGQGYGYTF. The genes are TRBV27 and TRBJ1-2; 10 positions match TRBD1. Germline trimming cut 6 bases from V and 5 bases from J; bases unmatched to any gene: 9. Germline V gene sequence: CDR1 MNHEY, CDR2 SMNVEV (reference sequence). The CDR3 extends over 15 amino acids.

The chain uses TRBV12-5 and TRBJ2-1, with a possible D match to TRBD2 (5 bases). Trimming pared 5 bases from V and 0 bases from J, leaving 11 bases between. CDR3 length equals 15 residues. Germline V gene data show CDR1 as LGHNT and CDR2 as FRNRAP. The chain's CDR3 is CASGLGVSSYNEQFF. DNA for the CDR3: TGTGCTAGTGGTCTCGGGGTTAGCTCCTACAATGAGCAGTTCTTC.

CDR3 coding DNA: TGTGCCAGCAGTTACCCTCGGGGCCGGAGGGCGGGGTTGGACAATGAGCAGTTCTTC. Its translation is CASSYPRGRRAGLDNEQFF. The V and J genes are TRBV6-2 or TRBV6-3 and TRBJ2-1; tentative D call: TRBD2 (6 bases). Trimming stripped 2 bases from V and 5 bases from J, with 25 bases between. CDR1 MNHEY and CDR2 SVGEGT come from the germline V gene. CDR3 length: 19 amino acids.

The V gene is TRBV7-9, the J gene TRBJ1-1; the D gene is possibly TRBD1 (5 bases). Germline values: CDR1 SEHNR, CDR2 FQNEAQ (reference sequence). V was clipped by 4 bases and J by 1 base, with 10 bases between them. This CDR3 region has 14 residues. The CDR3 is CASSSTAQNTEAFF. The CDR3 DNA follows: TGTGCCAGCAGCTCGACAGCACAGAACACTGAAGCTTTCTTT. The entire variable domain, with the rest obtained from reference TRBV7-9 and TRBJ1-1, is as follows: DTGVSQNPRHKITKRGQNVTFRCDPISEHNRLYWYRQTLGQGPEFLTYFQNEAQLEKSRLLSDRFSAERPKGSFSTLEIQRTEQGDSAMYLCASSSTAQNTEAFFGQGTRLTVV.

The V and J genes are TRBV10-1 and TRBJ2-7; TRBD2 aligns across 11 bases. In germline, CDR1 is WNHNN, CDR2 SYGVQD (reference sequence). V lost 8 bases, J lost 6 bases, and 9 bases stayed unmatched. This CDR3 spans 14 amino acids. The CDR3 protein is CASSSGTSGSEQYF. The CDR3 DNA reads as TGCGCCAGCTCCTCCGGGACTAGCGGTTCCGAGCAGTACTTC.

This sequence joins TRBV6-2 or TRBV6-3 and TRBJ1-5; D gene uncertain. Trimming stripped 0 bases from V and 0 bases from J, with 6 bases between. The CDR3 is 15 amino acids. Germline lookup yields CDR1 MNHEY and CDR2 SVGEGT. The CDR3 loop reads CASSYSAVSNQPQHF. DNA of the CDR3: TGTGCCAGCAGTTACTCGGCAGTTAGCAATCAGCCCCAGCATTTT.

This sequence joins TRBV30 and TRBJ2-1, with D uncertain. V shed 4 bases and J shed 2 bases, with 15 bases lying between them. CDR1 and CDR2 (germline): GTSNPN, SVGIG (reference sequence). The CDR3 has 15 residues. CDR3: CAWKGFERAYNEQFF. The DNA for the CDR3 is TGTGCCTGGAAAGGTTTTGAGCGCGCCTACAATGAGCAGTTCTTC.

The rearrangement uses TRBV19 and TRBJ1-1; D perhaps matches TRBD1 (6 bases). CDR3 length: 16 residues. The germline gives CDR1 LNHDA, CDR2 SQIVND (reference sequence). Trimming stripped 6 bases from V and 1 base from J, with 18 bases between. The CDR3 sequence: CASRYRGGGENTEAFF. CDR3 coding DNA: TGTGCCAGTAGATATAGGGGGGGAGGGGAGAACACTGAAGCTTTCTTT.

The chain carries TRBV7-9 and TRBJ1-2; 9 positions match TRBD1. The CDR3 runs to 12 residues. Germline V gene lookup returns CDR1 SEHNR and CDR2 FQNEAQ (reference sequence). This chain's CDR3 is CATKGDRVRYTF. CDR3 coding DNA: TGTGCGACCAAGGGGGACAGGGTGCGCTACACCTTC.

This chain uses TRBV2 with TRBJ1-1, with unresolved D. Trimming took 5 bases from V and 1 from J, leaving 11 bases between them. There are 14 residues in the CDR3. Germline V gene lookup returns CDR1 SNHLY and CDR2 FYNNEI. CDR3 nucleotide sequence: TGTGCCAGCAGTCCCCGGGGAGGGAACACTGAAGCTTTCTTT. This gives the protein CASSPRGGNTEAFF. Variable domain in full (rest from reference TRBV2 and TRBJ1-1): EPEVTQTPSHQVTQMGQEVILRCVPISNHLYFYWYRQILGQKVEFLVSFYNNEISEKSEIFDDQFSVERPDGSNFTLKIRSTKLEDSAMYFCASSPRGGNTEAFFGQGTRLTVV.

The chain combines TRBV5-1 with TRBJ2-1, with D possibly TRBD2 on 5 matching bases. The CDR3 consists of 15 residues. CDR1 and CDR2 from the germline V gene are SGHRS and YFSETQ. V dropped 1 base and J dropped 4 bases, with 12 bases sitting between them. CDR3 nucleotides: TGCGCCAGCAGCTTGTCGGGTGAGGGTTACAATGAGCAGTTCTTC. This gives the protein CASSLSGEGYNEQFF.

The chain links TRBV5-5 to TRBJ2-1; D is undetermined. The CDR3 length is 14 residues. V lost 0 bases and J 4 bases, leaving 8 bases between the germline ends. Germline loops: CDR1 SGHKS, CDR2 YYEKEE (reference sequence). CDR3 sequence: CASSLGFQYNEQFF. Written as DNA, the CDR3 is TGTGCCAGCAGCTTGGGGTTCCAGTACAATGAGCAGTTCTTC.